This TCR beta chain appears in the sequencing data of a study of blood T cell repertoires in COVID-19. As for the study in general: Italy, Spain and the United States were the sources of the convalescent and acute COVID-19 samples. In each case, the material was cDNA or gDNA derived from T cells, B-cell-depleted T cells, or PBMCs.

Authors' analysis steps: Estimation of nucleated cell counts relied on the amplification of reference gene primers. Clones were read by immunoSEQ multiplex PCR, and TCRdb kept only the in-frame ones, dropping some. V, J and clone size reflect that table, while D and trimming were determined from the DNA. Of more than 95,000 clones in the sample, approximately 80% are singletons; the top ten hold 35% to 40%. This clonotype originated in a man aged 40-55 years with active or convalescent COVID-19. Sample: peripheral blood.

The CDR3 bases are TGTGCCAGTAGTATGGGTGGGACTTCTGGGGCCAACGTCCTGACTTTC. It yields the protein CASSMGGTSGANVLTF. The chain uses TRBV19 and TRBJ2-6, with D perhaps matching TRBD2 (6 bases). The CDR3 is 16 residues long. Looked up from germline, CDR1 is LNHDA and CDR2 is SQIVND (reference sequence). V lost 3 bases and J 1 base, leaving 10 bases between the germline ends.